This passage covers 5 T cell receptor beta chains from one sample sequenced in a study of blood T cell repertoires in COVID-19. Sequencing was performed with immunoSEQ multiplex PCR; in TCRdb, only in-frame clones are kept and a portion is missing. The profile shows 150,000 to 200,000 clones, over 80% of them singletons. The sequencing input was peripheral blood. The receptors originated from a woman aged 65 to 85 with COVID-19, enrolled during active disease.

This clone was detected only once. The rearrangement links TRBV5-8 to TRBJ2-3; D is perhaps TRBD2 (6 bases). The germline CDR1 and CDR2 sequences are SGHTS and YDEGEE. V was trimmed by 6 bases and J by 3 bases, leaving 23 bases between them. The CDR3 has 17 residues. The CDR3: CASTPGAAGRLTDTQYF. The CDR3 DNA is TGTGCCAGCACCCCGGGAGCGGCAGGCCGACTGACAGATACGCAGTATTTT.

This CDR3 is CASSPPGAMAGNTIYF. Written as DNA, the CDR3 is TGTGCCAGTAGTCCCCCCGGAGCCATGGCCGGAAACACCATATATTTT. The chain uses TRBV19 and TRBJ1-3; D is unresolved. The CDR3 loop spans 16 amino acids. V was shortened by 5 bases and J by 4 bases, with 18 bases between the two germline ends. CDR1 is LNHDA and CDR2 is SQIVND in the germline V gene (reference sequence).

This clone has a handful of counts. This sequence joins TRBV29-1 and TRBJ1-1, with unresolved D. Trimming pared 4 bases from V and 5 bases from J, leaving 14 bases between. The CDR3 spans 13 residues. Germline V gene data show CDR1 as SQVTM and CDR2 as ANQGSEA. Here the CDR3 DNA reads TGCAGCGTTGGGGAAAGTGGAGGGACTGAAGCTTTCTTT. Translated: CSVGESGGTEAFF.

The chain carries TRBV27 and TRBJ2-7; TRBD1 agrees at 11 bases. Germline loops: CDR1 MNHEY, CDR2 SMNVEV (reference sequence). V dropped 3 bases and J dropped 5; count of bases not matched to a gene: 3. The CDR3 has 14 residues. The CDR3 sequence is CASSLGQGVDEQYF. CDR3 DNA sequence: TGTGCCAGCAGTTTGGGACAGGGGGTCGACGAGCAGTACTTC.

The V call is TRBV7-2, the J call TRBJ1-2; 7 bases are a match to TRBD1. The junction had 9 bases not matched to a gene; V was cut back by 3 bases and J by 5 bases. CDR3 length: 15 residues. The germline gives CDR1 SGHTA, CDR2 FQGNSA. The CDR3 DNA sequence: TGTGCCAGCAGCTTCGGAGTAGGGGGCATTTATGGCTACACCTTC. Residues: CASSFGVGGIYGYTF.